This T cell receptor beta chain comes out of a study of control samples from healthy donors and cancer patients. The table came from immunoSEQ multiplex PCR; TCRdb's copy has only in-frame clones and leaves some out. The sample lists more than 85,000 clones, 83% occurring once. Trimming shortened V by 7 bases and J by 0 bases, and 10 bases separated the two germline ends. Germline loops: CDR1 SQVTM, CDR2 ANQGSEA. CDR3 length equals 13 residues. Sample: blood. This rearrangement joins TRBV29-1 to TRBJ1-5; D remains ambiguous. The TCR sequence derives from a woman in her fifties or sixties in good health. The CDR3 loop is CSAGEYSNQPQHF. The CDR3 DNA follows: TGCAGCGCCGGCGAATATAGCAATCAGCCCCAGCATTTT.